One and the same sample provided the 14 T cell receptor beta chains below, sequenced in a study of blood T cell repertoires in COVID-19. The method was immunoSEQ multiplex PCR; TCRdb's version includes in-frame clones alone and lacks a portion of them. The profile covers approximately 250,000 clones, with around 84% appearing a single time and about 2.1% taken by the ten largest. Sequencing was done on a sample of peripheral blood. The receptors come from a man between 40 and 49 years old who had recovered from COVID-19.

J is TRBJ1-2 and V is TRBV2; a weak D match, TRBD1 (5 bases). V was cut by 5 bases and J by 6 bases, with 10 bases left in between. The CDR3 sequence is 12 residues long. Looked up from germline, CDR1 is SNHLY and CDR2 is FYNNEI. The CDR3 is CASSWQGHGYTF. The CDR3 nucleotides are TGTGCCAGCAGTTGGCAGGGTCATGGCTACACCTTC.

This chain connects TRBV24-1 to TRBJ2-1; D unclear. V was clipped by 5 bases and J by 3 bases, with 7 bases between them. The CDR3 is 13 residues long. Germline-derived CDR1 and CDR2 are KGHDR and SFDVKD. CDR3 sequence (DNA): TGTGCCACCAGTGGGCAAAACTACAATGAGCAGTTCTTC. Its translation: CATSGQNYNEQFF.

The chain employs TRBV5-6 and TRBJ2-1; 8 positions agree with TRBD1. CDR3 length: 16 amino acids. J lost 8 bases, V lost 4 bases, and 14 bases had no gene match. Per the germline V gene, CDR1 is SGHDT and CDR2 is YYEEEE. The chain's CDR3 is CASSPRGQGYGDEQFF. CDR3 sequence (DNA): TGTGCCAGCAGCCCTCGAGGACAGGGTTACGGCGATGAGCAGTTCTTC.

This CDR3 is CASSPAGGPNEQYF. The CDR3 DNA follows: TGTGCCAGCTCACCAGCCGGGGGGCCCAACGAGCAGTACTTC. The chain is built from TRBV18 and TRBJ2-7; perhaps TRBD2 as D (7 bases). This CDR3 has 14 amino acids. V was shortened by 2 bases and J by 5 bases, with 13 bases between the two germline ends. Germline V CDR1 and CDR2: KGHSH, LQKENI.

The chain combines TRBV11-2 with TRBJ2-1; TRBD1 matches 8 bases. With V trimmed by 5 bases and J by 10 bases, 7 bases remained unmatched. The CDR3 has 13 residues. The V gene's germline CDR1 is SGHAT and CDR2 FQNNGV. CDR3 region: CASSGRTGWEQFF. CDR3 sequence (DNA): TGTGCCAGCAGCGGGAGGACAGGGTGGGAGCAGTTCTTC.

This rearrangement joins TRBV4-3 to TRBJ1-4, with 10 positions matching TRBD1. V was clipped by 5 bases and J by 7 bases; unmatched bases: 7. Germline lookup yields CDR1 LGHNA and CDR2 YSLEER. CDR3 length: 15 residues. The CDR3 coding sequence is TGCGCCAGCAGCGATCCGGGACAGGGGAGTGAAAAACTGTTTTTT. Translated: CASSDPGQGSEKLFF.

This chain connects TRBV18 to TRBJ1-1; D is unresolved. The CDR3 runs to 16 residues. The ends were cut back, 4 bases at V and 1 base at J, with 16 bases in the middle. Germline V gene lookup returns CDR1 KGHSH and CDR2 LQKENI. The CDR3 nucleotides are TGTGCCAGCTCACAGGTCGGGGTACTAGGGAACACTGAAGCTTTCTTT. Its translation is CASSQVGVLGNTEAFF.

This clone was observed once. It may be a read error: a sequence one base away is much more abundant. V is TRBV25-1 and J is TRBJ1-2; D uncertain. CDR1 is MGHDK and CDR2 is SYGVNS in the germline V gene. V lost 2 bases and J 5 bases, leaving 6 bases between the germline ends. This CDR3 comprises 12 residues. Here the CDR3 DNA reads TGTGCCAGCAGTGAAGCCGGGTATGGCTACACCTTC. Translation gives CASSEAGYGYTF.

This rearrangement joins TRBV5-6 to TRBJ2-5; D not resolved. CDR3 length: 13 residues. The V gene lost 4 bases and the J gene lost 9 bases, with 16 bases spanning the gap. Germline loops: CDR1 SGHDT, CDR2 YYEEEE. The CDR3 here is CASSGQPTVSQYF. DNA of the CDR3: TGTGCCAGCAGCGGGCAGCCAACCGTGTCCCAGTACTTC.

The chain joins TRBV10-1 to TRBJ2-3, with 7 bases identical to TRBD1. Germline CDR1 is WNHNN and CDR2 is SYGVQD (reference sequence). J lost 3 bases, V lost 8 bases, and 5 bases had no gene match. The CDR3 runs 13 residues. The CDR3 reads CASSQGSTDTQYF. DNA of the CDR3: TGCGCCAGCTCACAGGGGTCAACAGATACGCAGTATTTT.

The J gene is TRBJ2-7, the V gene TRBV4-1, with TRBD1 as a possible D gene (6 bases). CDR1 and CDR2 (germline): MGHRA, YSYEKL. CDR3 size: 14 residues. V lost 4 bases, J lost 0 bases, and 10 bases lay in between. In DNA form, the CDR3 reads TGCGCCAGCAGCCCCTCACAGGGCTCCTACGAGCAGTACTTC. Protein sequence: CASSPSQGSYEQYF.

The J gene is TRBJ1-1, the V gene TRBV5-4; 10 bases are shared with TRBD1. J lost 3 bases, V lost 3 bases, and 5 bases had no gene match. Germline V CDR1 and CDR2: SGHNT, YYREEE (reference sequence). This CDR3 is 15 amino acids long. This CDR3 reads CASSWGQGIDTEAFF. The CDR3 nucleotides are TGTGCCAGCAGCTGGGGACAGGGGATCGACACTGAAGCTTTCTTT.

This clone was observed at least ten times. V and J are TRBV19 and TRBJ1-2; 10 bases line up with TRBD1. V shed 8 bases and J 4 bases; nucleotides not matched to a gene: 10. Germline V lookup: CDR1 LNHDA, CDR2 SQIVND (reference sequence). This CDR3 contains 15 residues. CDR3 sequence reads: CASGPDRGIGYGYTF. In DNA, the CDR3 is TGTGCCAGTGGACCGGACAGGGGGATAGGCTATGGCTACACCTTC.

This clone was observed a single time. The V call is TRBV5-4, the J call TRBJ1-1, with 9 bases that match TRBD1. V was pared by 4 bases and J by 4 bases, with 8 bases of the junction left unmatched. CDR3 size: 15 residues. The germline gives CDR1 SGHNT, CDR2 YYREEE (reference sequence). CDR3 coding DNA: TGTGCCAGCAGCCTAGGACAGGGGCTGGGCACTGAAGCTTTCTTT. Encoded protein: CASSLGQGLGTEAFF.